These 22 T cell receptor beta chains were all obtained from the same sample, sequenced in a study of beta chain features in type 1 diabetes. Overall study results and limits: Moderate yet significant TCRB CDR3 shortening was seen in Type 1 diabetes patients in all four CD4+ subsets.

The sequenced template was cDNA made from the entire isolated RNA. The assay was immunoSEQ multiplex PCR, and TCRdb's table has in-frame clones only and misses some. Of about 660,000 clones in the sample, about 14% were seen once. The antigens of these receptors remain unknown. The specimen sequenced was naive CD4+ T cells from blood. Receptor source: a man aged 18 to 30 with type 1 diabetes.

The J gene is TRBJ1-1, the V gene TRBV30; D is ambiguous. Germline V gives CDR1 GTSNPN, CDR2 SVGIG (reference sequence). CDR3 length equals 14 residues. V lost 5 bases to trimming and J lost 0 bases, with 13 bases between them. Here the CDR3 DNA reads TGTGCCTGGGGATCGGAGGTTTTGAACACTGAAGCTTTCTTT. Translating gives CAWGSEVLNTEAFF.

The sample holds a few counts of this clone. The chain recombines TRBV2 with TRBJ2-1; D not certain. CDR1 SNHLY and CDR2 FYNNEI come from the germline V gene. The CDR3 is 12 residues long. Between the trimmed V and J ends, which lost 8 bases and 6 bases, there was a span of 11 bases. The chain's CDR3 is CASPSVGNEQFF. In DNA, the CDR3 is TGTGCCAGCCCATCTGTCGGCAATGAGCAGTTCTTC.

The chain employs TRBV6-5 and TRBJ2-3; perhaps TRBD2 as D (6 bases). Germline CDR1 is MNHEY and CDR2 is SVGAGI. The germline V and J ends were trimmed by 2 bases and 7 bases, with 16 bases remaining between them. This CDR3 spans 15 amino acids. The CDR3 is CASSYTGLPSNTQYF. CDR3 nucleotide sequence: TGTGCCAGCAGTTACACGGGACTCCCCTCAAATACGCAGTATTTT.

The chain uses TRBV9 and TRBJ2-5; D possibly corresponds to TRBD1 (5 bases). The CDR3 contains 13 residues. The germline CDR1 and CDR2 sequences are SGDLS and YYNGEE. Trimming left V 0 bases short and J 5 bases short, with 8 bases between. The CDR3 loop reads CASSVGGVETQYF. The CDR3 DNA reads TGTGCCAGCAGCGTAGGGGGCGTGGAGACCCAGTACTTC.

The V and J genes are TRBV7-9 and TRBJ1-2; D is possibly TRBD1 (5 bases). The CDR3 runs 14 residues. Germline lookup yields CDR1 SEHNR and CDR2 FQNEAQ (reference sequence). The ends were cut back, 4 bases at V and 8 bases at J, with 17 bases in the middle. CDR3 sequence reads: CASSSSEGRGGYTF. The CDR3 DNA follows: TGTGCCAGCAGCTCGTCCGAAGGGAGGGGAGGCTACACCTTC.

The CDR3 region is CASSQIKTSTDTQYF. In nucleotides, the CDR3 is TGCGCCAGCAGCCAAATCAAAACTAGCACAGATACGCAGTATTTT. The chain links TRBV4-3 to TRBJ2-3; D is uncertain. This CDR3 is 15 amino acids long. V dropped 2 bases and J dropped 0 bases, with 9 bases sitting between them. Germline V gene lookup returns CDR1 LGHNA and CDR2 YSLEER.

The chain combines TRBV9 with TRBJ2-1, with no clear D. Germline CDR1 is SGDLS and CDR2 is YYNGEE. The CDR3 is 15 residues long. Trimming took 0 bases from V and 8 from J, leaving 15 bases between them. CDR3 protein: CASSVALGYMDEQFF. For the CDR3, the DNA is TGTGCCAGCAGCGTAGCACTGGGATACATGGATGAGCAGTTCTTC.

This clone was seen only a few times. The chain is built from TRBV5-4 and TRBJ2-7; the D call may be TRBD1 or TRBD2 (5 bases each). This CDR3 contains 15 residues. Looked up from germline, CDR1 is SGHNT and CDR2 is YYREEE (reference sequence). V was shortened by 4 bases and J by 3 bases, with 17 bases between the two germline ends. CDR3 sequence (DNA): TGTGCCAGCAGCCGCGAAGGGACGGGCCGCTACGAGCAGTACTTC. This gives the protein CASSREGTGRYEQYF.

The sample holds one count of this clone. This chain links TRBV7-2 with TRBJ2-7; D uncertain. This CDR3 has 14 amino acids. V was trimmed by 5 bases and J by 2 bases, leaving 13 bases between them. Germline CDR1 and CDR2: SGHTA and FQGNSA. CDR3 in DNA: TGTGCCAGCAGCCAGTCGGACCGAGCCTACGAGCAGTACTTC. Protein sequence: CASSQSDRAYEQYF.

This clone turned up a few times. V usage is TRBV28 and J usage is TRBJ2-5, with a weak D call TRBD1 (6 bases). CDR1 and CDR2 (germline): MDHEN, SYDVKM. The CDR3 consists of 14 residues. The V end lost 4 bases, the J end lost 5 bases, and 14 bases lay between the germline ends. The CDR3 DNA reads as TGTGCCAGCAGTTCCGTACAGGGAAGGGAGACCCAGTACTTC. Its translation: CASSSVQGRETQYF. Drawing the rest from reference TRBV28 and TRBJ2-5, the complete variable domain is DVKVTQSSRYLVKRTGEKVFLECVQDMDHENMFWYRQDPGLGLRLIYFSYDVKMKEKGDIPEGYSVSREKKERFSLILESASTNQTSMYLCASSSVQGRETQYFGPGTRLLVL.

The chain combines TRBV28 with TRBJ2-6; D is perhaps TRBD1 (5 bases). Trimming stripped 5 bases from V and 0 bases from J, with 8 bases between. Looked up from germline, CDR1 is MDHEN and CDR2 is SYDVKM. The CDR3 consists of 15 residues. This CDR3 reads CASSPGFSGANVLTF. Here the CDR3 DNA reads TGTGCCAGCAGTCCAGGGTTCTCTGGGGCCAACGTCCTGACTTTC.

The V and J genes are TRBV6-5 and TRBJ2-7, with D perhaps TRBD1 (6 bases). The CDR3 sequence is 15 residues long. Germline V lookup: CDR1 MNHEY, CDR2 SVGAGI. V lost 0 bases, J lost 4 bases, and 13 bases lay in between. Here the CDR3 DNA reads TGTGCCAGCAGTTACTCGGGTGGGGGCTTTTACGAGCAGTACTTC. Translated, it gives CASSYSGGGFYEQYF.

The chain links TRBV11-2 to TRBJ2-3; no clear D gene. The V and J ends lost 0 bases and 1 base respectively, with 11 bases between them. The CDR3 runs 16 residues. Germline-derived CDR1 and CDR2 are SGHAT and FQNNGV. The CDR3 DNA follows: TGTGCCAGCAGCTTAGAGGTCGGTCCCCGCACAGATACGCAGTATTTT. It translates to CASSLEVGPRTDTQYF. Full variable domain (rest looked up from reference TRBV11-2 and TRBJ2-3): EAGVAQSPRYKIIEKRQSVAFWCNPISGHATLYWYQQILGQGPKLLIQFQNNGVVDDSQLPKDRFSAERLKGVDSTLKIQPAKLEDSAVYLCASSLEVGPRTDTQYFGPGTRLTVL.

V and J are TRBV2 and TRBJ2-7; no clear D gene. This CDR3 has 15 amino acids. Germline-derived CDR1 and CDR2 are SNHLY and FYNNEI. Trimming left V 2 bases short and J 2 bases short, with 13 bases between. This chain's CDR3 is CASSERLGKTYEQYF. In DNA form, the CDR3 reads TGTGCCAGCAGTGAAAGGTTGGGGAAGACCTACGAGCAGTACTTC.

This clone turned up a few times. This CDR3 is also generated by other DNA sequences in the sample. The chain carries TRBV5-4 and TRBJ2-5; D unresolved. Trimming pared 1 base from V and 5 bases from J, leaving 6 bases between. Germline V gives CDR1 SGHNT, CDR2 YYREEE (reference sequence). The CDR3 runs 12 residues. In DNA, the CDR3 is TGTGCCAGCAGCTTGAGTGGGGAGACCCAGTACTTC. Protein sequence: CASSLSGETQYF.

The table lists this clone with a few counts. The chain employs TRBV2 and TRBJ2-1; D not certain. The CDR3 spans 14 residues. Germline CDR1 SNHLY, CDR2 FYNNEI. Trimming cost V 4 bases and J 6 bases, with 13 bases left between them. The CDR3 DNA follows: TGTGCCAGCAGTGGATCCGGACCGGGCAATGAGCAGTTCTTC. Translation gives CASSGSGPGNEQFF.

The rearrangement links TRBV5-4 to TRBJ2-3; 7 bases agree with TRBD2. The germline gives CDR1 SGHNT, CDR2 YYREEE (reference sequence). With V trimmed by 0 bases and J by 0 bases, 4 bases remained unmatched. The CDR3 contains 16 residues. CDR3 in DNA: TGTGCCAGCAGCTTGGAAGGAGCGGGGAGCACAGATACGCAGTATTTT. This translates into CASSLEGAGSTDTQYF. Full variable domain (remainder filled in from reference TRBV5-4 and TRBJ2-3): ETGVTQSPTHLIKTRGQQVTLRCSSQSGHNTVSWYQQALGQGPQFIFQYYREEENGRGNFPPRFSGLQFPNYSSELNVNALELDDSALYLCASSLEGAGSTDTQYFGPGTRLTVL.

The V gene is TRBV4-2, the J gene TRBJ1-2, with D maybe TRBD1 (5 bases). V dropped 0 bases and J dropped 4 bases, with 9 bases sitting between them. CDR3 size: 14 residues. CDR1 and CDR2 from the germline V gene are LGHNA and YNFKEQ. CDR3 sequence reads: CASSQEQVGYGYTF. The CDR3 nucleotides are TGTGCCAGCAGCCAAGAACAGGTCGGCTATGGCTACACCTTC.

The chain combines TRBV18 with TRBJ2-5; D is uncertain. The CDR3 spans 14 residues. Trimming took off 1 base at V and 4 bases at J, with 10 bases between the two ends. From germline, CDR1 is KGHSH and CDR2 LQKENI. The CDR3: CASSPLRVAETQYF. CDR3 coding DNA: TGTGCCAGCTCACCACTCCGGGTGGCAGAGACCCAGTACTTC.

Only a few counts were recorded for this clone. This chain connects TRBV27 to TRBJ2-7; D gene ambiguous. The CDR3 has 15 amino acids. Germline values: CDR1 MNHEY, CDR2 SMNVEV (reference sequence). The V end lost 0 bases, the J end lost 6 bases, and 15 bases lay between the germline ends. The CDR3 sequence is CASSLSKAPTREQYF. The CDR3 region has the DNA TGTGCCAGCAGTTTATCGAAAGCGCCTACTCGCGAGCAGTACTTC.

This clone has just a few counts. The J gene is TRBJ1-6, the V gene TRBV10-3; 8 nucleotides match TRBD1. Trimming took 11 bases from V and 6 from J; bases not matched to a gene: 12. This CDR3 is built from 15 residues. Germline loops: CDR1 ENHRY, CDR2 SYGVKD. CDR3 nucleotides: TGTGCCTCGAGAGGACAGGGAGTGGTTAATTCACCCCTCCACTTT. Translation gives CASRGQGVVNSPLHF.

The chain recombines TRBV30 with TRBJ1-2, with 8 bases that match TRBD1. Trimming took 2 bases from V and 4 from J; bases not matched to a gene: 9. The CDR3 sequence is 15 residues long. Germline CDR1 GTSNPN, CDR2 SVGIG (reference sequence). The chain's CDR3 is CAWSRTGNVTYGYTF. CDR3 DNA: TGTGCCTGGAGTAGGACAGGGAATGTCACCTATGGCTACACCTTC.